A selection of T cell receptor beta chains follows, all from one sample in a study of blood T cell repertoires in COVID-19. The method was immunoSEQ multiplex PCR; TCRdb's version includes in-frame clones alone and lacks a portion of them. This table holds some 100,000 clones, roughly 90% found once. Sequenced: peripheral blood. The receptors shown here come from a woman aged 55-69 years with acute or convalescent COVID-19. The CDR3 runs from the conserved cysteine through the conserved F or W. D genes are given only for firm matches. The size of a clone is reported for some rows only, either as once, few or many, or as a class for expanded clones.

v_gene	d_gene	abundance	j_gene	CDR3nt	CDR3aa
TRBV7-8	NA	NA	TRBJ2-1	TGTGCCAGCAGCCCCCGGGGTCCCAGCAATGAGCAGTTCTTC	CASSPRGPSNEQFF
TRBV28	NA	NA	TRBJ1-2	TGTGCCAGCAAAGTCGGGGGGCCCTATGGCTACACCTTC	CASKVGGPYGYTF
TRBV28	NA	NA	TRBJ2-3	TGTGCCAGCGGACGGGATACAGGGTCTTGGGGGACAGATACGCAGTATTTT	CASGRDTGSWGTDTQYF
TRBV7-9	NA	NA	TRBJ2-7	TGTGCCAGCAGCTCCTCTGACATCTACGAGCAGTACTTC	CASSSSDIYEQYF
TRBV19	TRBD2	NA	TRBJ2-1	TGTGCCAGTAGTATGGTTAGAGCGGGATCAAACAATGAGCAGTTCTTC	CASSMVRAGSNNEQFF
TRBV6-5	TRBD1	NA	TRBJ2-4	TGTGCCAGCGGGGTAGGGGGCTCGGCCAAAAACATTCAGTACTTC	CASGVGGSAKNIQYF
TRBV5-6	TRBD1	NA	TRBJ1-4	TGTGCCAGCAGCTTGAAGGGGGCGGGTGAAAAACTGTTTTTT	CASSLKGAGEKLFF
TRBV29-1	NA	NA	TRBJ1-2	TGCAGCGTTGAAGTAAACTATGGCTACACCTTC	CSVEVNYGYTF
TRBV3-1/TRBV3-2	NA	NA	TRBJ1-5	TGTGCCAGCAGCCAAGGATTGGGAGGCCCTCAGCCCCAGCATTTT	CASSQGLGGPQPQHF
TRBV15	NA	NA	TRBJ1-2	TGTGCCACCAGCAGCTCAAGGAGGGGCTACACCTTC	CATSSSRRGYTF
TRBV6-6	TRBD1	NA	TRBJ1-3	TGTGCCAGCAGAAAGACAGGGGCTGGAAACACCATATATTTT	CASRKTGAGNTIYF
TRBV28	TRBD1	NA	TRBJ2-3	TGTGCCAGCAAGCGGACAGGGGGAACAGATACGCAGTATTTT	CASKRTGGTDTQYF
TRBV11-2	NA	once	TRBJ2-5	TGTGCCAGCAGCTTAGGCCGAGGGGAGACCCAGTACTTC	CASSLGRGETQYF
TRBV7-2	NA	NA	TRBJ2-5	TGTGCCAGCAGCTTCGTACTACAAGAGACCCAGTACTTC	CASSFVLQETQYF
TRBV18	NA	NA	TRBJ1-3	TGTGCCAGCTCACCACCGTTAAGGGGCGGAAACACCATATATTTT	CASSPPLRGGNTIYF
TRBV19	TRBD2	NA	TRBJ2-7	TGTGCCAGTAGTATTTCGGGGACTAGAGCCTACGAGCAGTACTTC	CASSISGTRAYEQYF
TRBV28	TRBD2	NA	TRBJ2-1	TGTGCCAGCAGTTTAATAGCGGGGCTTTACAATGAGCAGTTCTTC	CASSLIAGLYNEQFF
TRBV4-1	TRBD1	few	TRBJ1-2	TGCGCCAGCAGCCAAGGGACAGGCAGTTTCTATGGCTACACCTTC	CASSQGTGSFYGYTF
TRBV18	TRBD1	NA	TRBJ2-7	TGTGCCAGCTCACCTCAGCAGGGGGCCTACGAGCAGTACTTC	CASSPQQGAYEQYF
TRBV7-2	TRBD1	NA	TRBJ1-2	TGTGCCAGCAGCTCCCAGGGACAGCCCTATGGCTACACCTTC	CASSSQGQPYGYTF
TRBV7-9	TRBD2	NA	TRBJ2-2	TGTGCCAGCAGCACAGGGACTAGCGGCACCGGGGAGCTGTTTTTT	CASSTGTSGTGELFF
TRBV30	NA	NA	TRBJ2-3	TGTGCCTGGAGTGCTCTTAATACAGGGTCGCAGTATTTT	CAWSALNTGSQYF
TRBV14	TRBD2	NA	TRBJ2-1	TGTGCCAGCAGCCAAGGGACTAGAGGATATGAGCAGTTCTTC	CASSQGTRGYEQFF
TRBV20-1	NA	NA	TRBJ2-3	TGCAGTGCTAGTACCCCCTCGGCGCAGTATTTT	CSASTPSAQYF
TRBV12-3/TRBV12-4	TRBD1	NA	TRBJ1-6	TGTGCCAGCAGTTTTAAACAGGGGTCACCCCTCCACTTT	CASSFKQGSPLHF
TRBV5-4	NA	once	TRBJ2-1	TGTGCCAGCAGCTTGGCAGGGCACAATGAGCAGTTCTTC	CASSLAGHNEQFF
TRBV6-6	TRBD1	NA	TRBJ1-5	TGTGCCAGCAGCACGGTACAGGGGGCGGGCAATCAGCCCCAGCATTTT	CASSTVQGAGNQPQHF
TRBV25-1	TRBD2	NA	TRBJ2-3	TGTGCCAGCAGTGAAGAAGGCGGACTAGCGGGGATAGATACGCAGTATTTT	CASSEEGGLAGIDTQYF
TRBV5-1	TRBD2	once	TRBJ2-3	TGCGCCAGCAGCCCCTCGGGGGTAGCGGGAAGCCCCCAGTATTTT	CASSPSGVAGSPQYF
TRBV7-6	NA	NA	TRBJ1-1	TGTGCCAGCAGCTTACCGGGAAGAGGGAAGAACACTGAAGCTTTCTTT	CASSLPGRGKNTEAFF
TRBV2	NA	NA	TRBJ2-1	TGTGCCAGCAGCGGGACTGAGTACAATGAGCAGTTCTTC	CASSGTEYNEQFF
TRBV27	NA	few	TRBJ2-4	TGTGCCAGCACCACCCGGACACAGGGAAACATTCAGTACTTC	CASTTRTQGNIQYF
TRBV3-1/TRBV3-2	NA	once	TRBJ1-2	TGTGCCAGCAGCCCAGCGGCCGTTCCCTTCTATGGCTACACCTTC	CASSPAAVPFYGYTF
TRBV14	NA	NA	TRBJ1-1	TGTGCCAGCAACGATCAGGTGAACACTGAAGCTTTCTTT	CASNDQVNTEAFF
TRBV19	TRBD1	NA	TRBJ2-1	TGTGCCAGTAGTAGAGGACAGGGAAGTGAGCAGTTCTTC	CASSRGQGSEQFF
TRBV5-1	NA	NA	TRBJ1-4	TGCGCCAGCAGCTTGGGCGGGGCGGGGGTTGAAGAAAAACTGTTTTTT	CASSLGGAGVEEKLFF
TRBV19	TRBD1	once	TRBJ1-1	TGTGCCAGTATCCCCTGGGGGGACAGGGCACATGGTCTTGAAGCTTTCTTT	CASIPWGDRAHGLEAFF
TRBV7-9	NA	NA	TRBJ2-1	TGTGCCAGCAGCTTAGCGCTCGGGAGGGGGCTCAATGAGCAGTTCTTC	CASSLALGRGLNEQFF
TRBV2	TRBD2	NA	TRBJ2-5	TGTGCCAGCAGTGATACGGGGCTAGCGGGAGAGACCCAGTACTTC	CASSDTGLAGETQYF
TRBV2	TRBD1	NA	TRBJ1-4	TGTGCCAGCAGTGGGACAGGGGGCGCGATTAATGAAAAACTGTTTTTT	CASSGTGGAINEKLFF
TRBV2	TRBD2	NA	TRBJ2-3	TGTGCCAGCAGCTCGAGCGGGAGCGGCACAGATACGCAGTATTTT	CASSSSGSGTDTQYF
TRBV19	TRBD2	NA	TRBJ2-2	TGTGCCAGTAGTCAAGGACTAGCCCTCAAAATCACCGGGGAGCTGTTTTTT	CASSQGLALKITGELFF
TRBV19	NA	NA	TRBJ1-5	TGTGCCAGTAGCCTCCCACCTCAGGGCAATCAGCCCCAGCATTTT	CASSLPPQGNQPQHF
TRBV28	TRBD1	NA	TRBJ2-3	TGTGCCAGCAGTTCACCGGGACAGACTAGCACAGATACGCAGTATTTT	CASSSPGQTSTDTQYF
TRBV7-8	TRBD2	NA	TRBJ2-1	TGTGCCAGCAGCTTAGCTAGCGGGCGCTACAATGAGCAGTTCTTC	CASSLASGRYNEQFF
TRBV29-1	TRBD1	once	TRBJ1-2	TGCAGCGTAGGGGACAGGGCAGGCTACACCTTC	CSVGDRAGYTF
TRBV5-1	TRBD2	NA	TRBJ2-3	TGCGCCAGCAGCACTAGCGGGAGGGCAGGAGATACGCAGTATTTT	CASSTSGRAGDTQYF
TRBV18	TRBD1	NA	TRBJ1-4	TGTGCCAGCTCACCGGTCAGGGGGTCCGAAAAACTGTTTTTT	CASSPVRGSEKLFF
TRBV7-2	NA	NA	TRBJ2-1	TGTGCCAGCAGCTCCCAACTTGGTAGGGGCTACAATGAGCAGTTCTTC	CASSSQLGRGYNEQFF